This T cell receptor beta chain was identified during a study of a mutant IDH1 vaccine in newly diagnosed glioma. Study at large: Former treatment meant radiotherapy, temozolomide, or both; the majority had gotten both. Week 35 was assigned to visit V12, and week 47 was assigned to visit V13.

Trimming removed 6 bases at V and 1 base at J, with 10 bases between. CDR1 is SEHNR, CDR2 FQNEAQ, per germline (reference sequence). CDR3 length: 14 amino acids. Concerning this clone itself: Its antigen remains unknown.

Time point defined: week 47, end of study. The investigators gave 300 ug of mutant IDH1 20-mer peptide in each vaccine dose, together with topical imiquimod. Donors harbored newly found WHO grade 3 or 4 IDH1-mutant, ATRX-lost astrocytomas. TCRdb's copy holds only in-frame clones and misses some; the assay was immunoSEQ multiplex PCR. Seen here are tens of thousands of clones, 89% observed once, and the top ten hold around 0.73%. The clonotype was recovered from a woman aged 50 to 65 with glioma. The chain has TRBV7-9 and TRBJ1-5; D is perhaps TRBD1 (6 bases). The sequences come from PBMCs, collected from a glioma patient whose treatment included an IDH1 peptide vaccine. In nucleotides, the CDR3 is TGTGCCAGCAGTCAGGGGAGGAGCAATCAGCCCCAGCATTTT. Translating it yields CASSQGRSNQPQHF. The variable domain in full, with the rest retrieved from reference TRBV7-9 and TRBJ1-5, is DTGVSQNPRHKITKRGQNVTFRCDPISEHNRLYWYRQTLGQGPEFLTYFQNEAQLEKSRLLSDRFSAERPKGSFSTLEIQRTEQGDSAMYLCASSQGRSNQPQHFGDGTRLSIL.